This T cell receptor beta chain derives from a study of T cells expressing NK-cell markers. Study at large: In the group of eight sequenced donors, seven were HCMV-seropositive and one was seronegative. Broader study findings: The leading position in the CD3+CD56-NKG2C+ fraction of a few donors also went to these clonotypes.

CDR1 is SEHNR and CDR2 is FQNEAQ in the germline V gene (reference sequence). The CDR3 sequence is 12 residues long. After re-calling the 5' RACE reads, TCRdb lists one entry per CDR3 protein, DNA absent. Here the sample table reports roughly 180,000 distinct CDR3 sequences. As regards this clonotype: Its antigen is unidentified.

The rearrangement joins TRBV7-9 to TRBJ1-1. The sample taken for sequencing was blood T cells: a sorted CD56 or NKG2C T cell subset, CD4+ or CD8+ T cells, or bulk PBMC T cells (not recorded which). The receptor was isolated from a woman aged 18 to 75 in good health. CDR3 amino acids: CASSLISPGAFF.